The 15 T cell receptor beta chains listed next were all sequenced from one sample in a study of T cell changes during pregnancy in multiple sclerosis. Some clones are missing from TCRdb's copy, which holds only in-frame ones; the method was immunoSEQ multiplex PCR. The data contain 100,000 or so clones, approximately 90% of them singletons. Sequences were derived from peripheral blood, sampled in the second trimester of pregnancy. These receptors were obtained from a female donor with multiple sclerosis, enrolled in a pregnancy study.

The rearrangement links TRBV5-5 to TRBJ1-1, with unresolved D. The CDR3 contains 14 residues. Germline loops: CDR1 SGHKS, CDR2 YYEKEE (reference sequence). V was cut by 0 bases and J by 2 bases, with 8 bases left in between. The CDR3 is CASSLDTINTEAFF. In nucleotides, the CDR3 is TGTGCCAGCAGCTTGGACACGATAAACACTGAAGCTTTCTTT.

This rearrangement joins TRBV5-4 to TRBJ2-5; TRBD2 agrees at 14 bases. The germline V gene encodes CDR1 SGHNT and CDR2 YYREEE (reference sequence). The length of the CDR3 is 16 residues. Trimming cost V 0 bases and J 4 bases; bases outside gene matches: 2. The DNA for the CDR3 is TGTGCCAGCAGCTTGGTGGGACTAGCGGGAGCAGAGACCCAGTACTTC. Amino acids: CASSLVGLAGAETQYF.

The chain combines TRBV5-6 with TRBJ1-4; 7 nucleotides line up with TRBD1. J was trimmed by 3 bases and V by 4 bases; bases with no gene match: 6. The CDR3 is 15 amino acids. Germline loops: CDR1 SGHDT, CDR2 YYEEEE. The CDR3 reads CASSPQGQPNEKLFF. DNA for the CDR3: TGTGCCAGCAGCCCGCAGGGACAGCCTAATGAAAAACTGTTTTTT.

The V and J genes are TRBV10-3 and TRBJ2-3; D is perhaps TRBD1 (6 bases). Trimming removed 6 bases from V and 2 bases from J, with 9 bases in between. The CDR3 has 13 residues. The germline gives CDR1 ENHRY, CDR2 SYGVKD. The CDR3 region is CAIRDRSTDTQYF. CDR3 nucleotide sequence: TGTGCCATCAGGGACAGATCCACAGATACGCAGTATTTT.

This clone was observed once. This rearrangement joins TRBV7-2 to TRBJ2-2, with 9 bases aligning to TRBD2. Germline lookup yields CDR1 SGHTA and CDR2 FQGNSA. V gave up 7 bases and J gave up 6 bases; unmatched junction bases: 9. The CDR3 is 15 residues long. The CDR3 sequence: CASTRPLAGPGELFF. Here the CDR3 DNA reads TGTGCCAGCACCCGCCCCCTAGCGGGGCCCGGGGAGCTGTTTTTT.

The rearrangement uses TRBV27 and TRBJ2-2; 11 bases line up with TRBD1. The V and J ends lost 2 bases and 6 bases, in that order; junction bases with no gene match: 2. This CDR3 contains 15 residues. Germline V gives CDR1 MNHEY, CDR2 SMNVEV (reference sequence). Written as DNA, the CDR3 is TGTGCCAGCAGTTTAAAGGGACAGGGGGCCGGGGAGCTGTTTTTT. It encodes CASSLKGQGAGELFF.

The chain combines TRBV6-5 with TRBJ1-1; no firm D call. Per the germline V gene, CDR1 is MNHEY and CDR2 is SVGAGI. V was cut by 6 bases and J by 0 bases, with 5 bases left in between. This CDR3 is built from 12 residues. CDR3 loop: CASRSLNTEAFF. The CDR3 nucleotides are TGTGCCAGCAGGAGTTTGAACACTGAAGCTTTCTTT.

The chain combines TRBV27 with TRBJ1-5; TRBD1 is a possible D gene (6 bases). In germline, CDR1 is MNHEY, CDR2 SMNVEV (reference sequence). V dropped 6 bases and J dropped 0 bases, with 21 bases sitting between them. The CDR3 totals 18 residues. CDR3 coding DNA: TGTGCCAGCAGGGAGGACAGCCTCATCACCTTTAGCAATCAGCCCCAGCATTTT. This translates into CASREDSLITFSNQPQHF.

The rearrangement links TRBV4-1 to TRBJ2-1, with 8 bases fitting TRBD2. From germline, CDR1 is MGHRA and CDR2 YSYEKL. J was trimmed by 0 bases and V by 2 bases; bases with no gene match: 9. CDR3 length equals 18 residues. The CDR3 sequence: CASSQPRLRGGSYNEQFF. DNA for the CDR3: TGCGCCAGCAGCCAACCACGGCTTCGGGGGGGCTCCTACAATGAGCAGTTCTTC.

The chain couples TRBV9 to TRBJ2-5; possibly TRBD1 for D (6 bases). V lost 0 bases to trimming and J lost 5 bases, with 17 bases between them. The CDR3 runs 16 residues. The germline V gene has CDR1 SGDLS and CDR2 YYNGEE. The CDR3 DNA reads as TGTGCCAGCAGCGTAGCTGATGGGGGCTCTCTGGAGACCCAGTACTTC. It encodes CASSVADGGSLETQYF.

The chain joins TRBV9 to TRBJ1-2; TRBD1 might be the D (6 bases). This CDR3 comprises 14 residues. CDR1 is SGDLS, CDR2 YYNGEE, per germline. Trimming shortened V by 0 bases and J by 6 bases, and 12 bases separated the two germline ends. The CDR3, as DNA: TGTGCCAGCAGCGTAGACGGACAGAGGAATGGCTACACCTTC. Encoded protein: CASSVDGQRNGYTF.

The rearrangement uses TRBV9 and TRBJ2-7, with D perhaps matching TRBD1 (6 bases). The CDR3 length is 15 residues. Germline CDR1 and CDR2: SGDLS and YYNGEE. V was clipped by 4 bases and J by 2 bases, with 16 bases between them. The CDR3 reads CASSPRTANPYEQYF. The CDR3 region has the DNA TGTGCCAGCAGCCCCCGGACAGCGAACCCCTACGAGCAGTACTTC.

The chain links TRBV5-1 to TRBJ2-1; no clear D gene. Germline V gives CDR1 SGHRS, CDR2 YFSETQ. This CDR3 has 13 amino acids. The V gene lost 2 bases and the J gene lost 10 bases, with 13 bases spanning the gap. The CDR3 protein is CASSFSGVSEQFF. In nucleotides, the CDR3 is TGCGCCAGCAGCTTTAGTGGAGTCTCGGAGCAGTTCTTC.

This clone was observed a few times. The J gene is TRBJ1-5, the V gene TRBV7-5. TRBV7-5 has pseudogene status. This CDR3 comprises 17 residues. The DNA for the CDR3 is TGTGTCAGAAGCTTAGAGCGGGGCCAGCATAGCAATCAGCCCCAGCATTTT. It yields the protein CVRSLERGQHSNQPQHF.

V and J are TRBV27 and TRBJ2-7, with D possibly being TRBD1 (6 bases). There are 15 residues in the CDR3. Trimming removed 3 bases from V and 3 bases from J, with 15 bases in between. Looked up from germline, CDR1 is MNHEY and CDR2 is SMNVEV (reference sequence). CDR3 sequence (DNA): TGTGCCAGCAGTTTCCGATCGGGACACCTCTACGAGCAGTACTTC. This sequence encodes CASSFRSGHLYEQYF.